This entry lists 23 T cell receptor beta chains sequenced from one sample in a study of cytomegalovirus exposure and HLA in healthy donors. Use of 60 Vbeta and 13 Jbeta primers characterized the PCR. The protocol was immunoSEQ multiplex PCR, while the TCRdb copy is restricted to in-frame clones and leaves out a portion. Among some 150,000 clones, 82% were seen once, and the ten largest hold 6.6%. Sequencing input: PBMCs. All receptors come from a woman aged 45-65 years in good health and CMV-seropositive.

V gene TRBV30 combines with J gene TRBJ2-1; D call uncertain. Trimming cost V 6 bases and J 4 bases, with 13 bases left between them. The CDR3 sequence is 13 residues long. Germline V gene sequence: CDR1 GTSNPN, CDR2 SVGIG (reference sequence). This CDR3 is CACSSLDYNEQFF. The CDR3 nucleotides read TGTGCCTGCTCTTCTCTAGATTACAATGAGCAGTTCTTC.

This chain joins TRBV15 and TRBJ1-2, with no clear D. Trimming shortened V by 4 bases and J by 2 bases, and 11 bases separated the two germline ends. Germline V gene data show CDR1 as LNHNV and CDR2 as YYDKDF (reference sequence). This CDR3 is 14 amino acids long. CDR3 DNA: TGTGCCACCAGCACTCGCACAGTGAACTATGGCTACACCTTC. It translates to CATSTRTVNYGYTF.

The chain employs TRBV6-5 and TRBJ2-2; D is ambiguous. Germline V gives CDR1 MNHEY, CDR2 SVGAGI. V lost 2 bases, J lost 2 bases, and 6 bases lay in between. The CDR3 extends over 14 amino acids. The CDR3 coding sequence is TGTGCCAGCAGTTACAGGAGAAACACCGGGGAGCTGTTTTTT. Amino acid sequence: CASSYRRNTGELFF.

The chain recombines TRBV12-5 with TRBJ1-6, with D possibly TRBD1 on 5 matching bases. There are 15 residues in the CDR3. CDR1 is LGHNT, CDR2 FRNRAP, per germline. Trimming removed 5 bases at V and 1 base at J, with 9 bases between. CDR3 sequence (DNA): TGTGCTAGTGGTCTCTGGACATCCTATAATTCACCCCTCCACTTT. Protein product: CASGLWTSYNSPLHF.

V usage is TRBV7-8 and J usage is TRBJ2-1; D may be TRBD2 (5 bases). V shed 5 bases and J shed 4 bases, with 15 bases lying between them. Germline V lookup: CDR1 SGHVS, CDR2 FQNEAQ. This CDR3 is 15 amino acids long. CDR3 amino acids: CASSPFGGAYNEQFF. The DNA for the CDR3 is TGTGCCAGCAGCCCCTTCGGAGGTGCATACAATGAGCAGTTCTTC.

This rearrangement joins TRBV29-1 to TRBJ1-3, with D possibly TRBD1 on 6 matching bases. CDR1 is SQVTM, CDR2 ANQGSEA, per germline. The CDR3 sequence is 14 residues long. Trimming pared 2 bases from V and 6 bases from J, leaving 14 bases between. CDR3 coding DNA: TGCAGCGTTGAAACCAGGGGTCCCGAAAACACCATATATTTT. As protein: CSVETRGPENTIYF.

V usage is TRBV14 and J usage is TRBJ1-1, with a possible D match to TRBD1 (5 bases). Germline CDR1 and CDR2: SGHDN and FVKESK. V shed 0 bases and J shed 10 bases, with 12 bases lying between them. The CDR3 runs to 13 residues. The DNA of the CDR3 is TGTGCCAGCAGCCAAGATCGGAGGGGCGGAGCTTTCTTT. Translation gives CASSQDRRGGAFF.

The CDR3 region is CASSNRGQETQYF. CDR3 bases: TGCGCCAGCAGCAACAGGGGTCAAGAGACCCAGTACTTC. The chain employs TRBV5-1 and TRBJ2-5, with TRBD1 matching over 7 bases. CDR3 length equals 13 residues. CDR1 SGHRS and CDR2 YFSETQ come from the germline V gene. Germline trimming cut 4 bases from V and 2 bases from J; bases unmatched to any gene: 2.

This clone was detected only a few times. V is TRBV30 and J is TRBJ2-1; D might be TRBD2 (5 bases). Per the germline V gene, CDR1 is GTSNPN and CDR2 is SVGIG (reference sequence). The CDR3 sequence is 11 residues long. Trimming took 3 bases from V and 6 from J, leaving 6 bases between them. The CDR3 spells CAWREVNEQFF. The CDR3 DNA reads TGTGCCTGGAGGGAGGTCAATGAGCAGTTCTTC.

The chain couples TRBV5-1 to TRBJ1-4; D ambiguous. The germline gives CDR1 SGHRS, CDR2 YFSETQ. CDR3 length equals 13 residues. The V and J ends lost 5 bases and 4 bases respectively, with 9 bases between them. CDR3 residues: CASSLQLNEKLFF. CDR3 nucleotides: TGCGCCAGCAGTTTACAGCTTAATGAAAAACTGTTTTTT.

The V and J genes are TRBV5-1 and TRBJ2-1; D unclear. There are 16 residues in the CDR3. V dropped 0 bases and J dropped 0 bases, with 10 bases sitting between them. The germline gives CDR1 SGHRS, CDR2 YFSETQ. In DNA form, the CDR3 reads TGCGCCAGCAGCTTGGAAGGCGGTTCCTCCTACAATGAGCAGTTCTTC. Amino acids: CASSLEGGSSYNEQFF.

The chain has TRBV10-3 and TRBJ2-2; 11 nucleotides match TRBD2. The trim removed 4 bases at V and 0 bases at J, leaving 7 bases unmatched. The CDR3 totals 18 residues. From germline, CDR1 is ENHRY and CDR2 SYGVKD. In DNA, the CDR3 is TGTGCCATCAGTGGGACTAGCGGGCGTACTTCGAACACCGGGGAGCTGTTTTTT. Its translation: CAISGTSGRTSNTGELFF.

The chain couples TRBV19 to TRBJ1-1, with TRBD1 matching over 8 bases. This CDR3 is 14 amino acids long. V dropped 4 bases and J dropped 0; count of bases not matched to a gene: 1. Germline CDR1 LNHDA, CDR2 SQIVND (reference sequence). CDR3 region: CASSTRGLNTEAFF. In nucleotides, the CDR3 is TGTGCCAGTAGTACCAGGGGGCTGAACACTGAAGCTTTCTTT.

This chain uses TRBV5-4 with TRBJ2-7, with 7 bases matching TRBD2. V lost 4 bases, J lost 6 bases, and 4 bases stayed unmatched. The CDR3 totals 12 residues. The germline V gene encodes CDR1 SGHNT and CDR2 YYREEE (reference sequence). The CDR3 loop reads CASSPGGSEQYF. For the CDR3, the DNA is TGTGCCAGCAGCCCCGGGGGGTCCGAGCAGTACTTC.

This clone was found a few times. CDR3 sequence: CASSSWGGQTYEQYF. CDR3 sequence (DNA): TGTGCCAGCAGCTCGTGGGGGGGTCAAACCTACGAGCAGTACTTC. V usage is TRBV7-2 and J usage is TRBJ2-7; 7 nucleotides align to TRBD2. The CDR3 length is 15 residues. With 4 bases clipped from V and 2 bases from J, the junction kept 8 bases outside the gene matches. From germline, CDR1 is SGHTA and CDR2 FQGNSA.

This clone was counted once. This chain joins TRBV4-2 and TRBJ2-3, with no clear D. CDR1 is LGHNA and CDR2 is YNFKEQ in the germline V gene. V lost 1 base to trimming and J lost 1 base, with 9 bases between them. The CDR3 is 15 amino acids. DNA for the CDR3: TGTGCCAGCAGCCAAGGTGGCAGCGGCACAGATACGCAGTATTTT. Its translation is CASSQGGSGTDTQYF.

This chain uses TRBV4-1 with TRBJ1-1; 10 nucleotides match TRBD1. Germline V gene sequence: CDR1 MGHRA, CDR2 YSYEKL. V trimming: 5 bases; J trimming: 5 bases; junction bases outside the gene matches: 8. This CDR3 has 15 amino acids. In nucleotides, the CDR3 is TGCGCCAGCAGCACCAGACAGGGGGCGAGTACTGAAGCTTTCTTT. Protein: CASSTRQGASTEAFF.

The rearrangement joins TRBV29-1 to TRBJ2-7, with a tentative D call TRBD1 (7 bases). This CDR3 has 12 amino acids. Germline values: CDR1 SQVTM, CDR2 ANQGSEA. V lost 4 bases and J 7 bases, leaving 14 bases between the germline ends. CDR3 loop: CSVGQGGREQYF. CDR3 sequence (DNA): TGCAGCGTTGGCCAGGGGGGTCGAGAGCAGTACTTC.

V usage is TRBV30 and J usage is TRBJ2-7; D possibly corresponds to TRBD2 (6 bases). CDR3 size: 14 residues. Germline V gives CDR1 GTSNPN, CDR2 SVGIG (reference sequence). Trimming removed 1 base from V and 2 bases from J, with 12 bases in between. The CDR3, as DNA: TGTGCCTGGAGTGGGAGGGGTCGGACCTACGAGCAGTACTTC. As protein: CAWSGRGRTYEQYF.

This chain links TRBV19 with TRBJ1-5, with D possibly TRBD1 on 5 matching bases. V was pared by 3 bases and J by 2 bases, with 8 bases between. CDR3 size: 14 residues. CDR1 is LNHDA and CDR2 is SQIVND in the germline V gene (reference sequence). In DNA form, the CDR3 reads TGTGCCAGTAGTATCTGGGGGGGCAATCAGCCCCAGCATTTT. Protein product: CASSIWGGNQPQHF.

This chain joins TRBV13 and TRBJ2-3; TRBD1 matches at 10 bases. Germline trimming cut 4 bases from V and 5 bases from J; bases unmatched to any gene: 18. Germline lookup yields CDR1 PRHDT and CDR2 FYEKMQ (reference sequence). The CDR3 spans 19 residues. CDR3 loop: CASSSLIFPAGQGQDTQYF. In DNA, the CDR3 is TGTGCCAGCAGCTCCCTTATATTCCCAGCGGGACAGGGGCAAGATACGCAGTATTTT.

The CDR3 bases are TGTGCCAGCACAGGGAACACCGGGGAGCTGTTTTTT. Encoded protein: CASTGNTGELFF. The chain combines TRBV6-6 with TRBJ2-2; unclear D gene. The CDR3 length is 12 residues. The V gene's germline CDR1 is MNHNY and CDR2 SVGAGI (reference sequence). The V end lost 7 bases, the J end lost 1 base, and 4 bases lay between the germline ends.

The V and J genes are TRBV5-1 and TRBJ2-3; 12 nucleotides line up with TRBD2. The CDR3 totals 16 residues. Trimming cost V 7 bases and J 5 bases; bases outside gene matches: 11. Germline values: CDR1 SGHRS, CDR2 YFSETQ. CDR3 loop: CASGMTTSGGRDTQYF. The CDR3, as DNA: TGCGCCAGCGGGATGACGACTAGCGGGGGCCGAGATACGCAGTATTTT.